The 23 T cell receptor beta chains below were found in one sample sequenced in a study of blood T cell repertoires in COVID-19. TCRdb's copy holds only in-frame clones and misses some; the assay was immunoSEQ multiplex PCR. This table holds 200,000 or so clones, roughly nine tenths found once. Specimen: PBMCs or T cells enriched from blood (not recorded which). Receptors originate from a woman in her 30s who had recovered from COVID-19.

V gene TRBV5-6 combines with J gene TRBJ1-4, with TRBD1 matching over 8 bases. Germline V gene lookup returns CDR1 SGHDT and CDR2 YYEEEE. Trimming at V came to 4 bases and at J to 4 bases, leaving 9 bases not matched to a gene. The CDR3 loop spans 16 amino acids. The CDR3 here is CASSQNPGQVNEKLFF. The CDR3 DNA follows: TGTGCCAGCAGCCAAAATCCGGGACAGGTTAATGAAAAACTGTTTTTT.

This clone was counted between two and nine times. The genes are TRBV11-1 and TRBJ1-4; 8 bases fit TRBD1. CDR1 is SGHAT, CDR2 FQDESV, per germline (reference sequence). V trimming: 5 bases; J trimming: 5 bases; junction bases outside the gene matches: 4. The CDR3 runs 14 residues. The CDR3 here is CASSRTGPNEKLFF. The CDR3 DNA sequence: TGTGCCAGCAGCCGGACAGGGCCAAATGAAAAACTGTTTTTT.

The DNA for the CDR3 is TGTGCCAGCAGCATCGGACAGAGAAGCTCTGGGGCCAACGTCCTGACTTTC. It specifies CASSIGQRSSGANVLTF. This chain uses TRBV11-3 with TRBJ2-6; the D gene is possibly TRBD1 (6 bases). The CDR3 runs 17 residues. Trimming took 5 bases from V and 0 from J, leaving 14 bases between them. Germline lookup yields CDR1 SGHNT and CDR2 YENEEA.

This clone was seen only once. The chain employs TRBV29-1 and TRBJ2-5; the match to TRBD1 covers 12 bases. CDR1 and CDR2 (germline): SQVTM, ANQGSEA. The trim removed 3 bases at V and 5 bases at J, leaving 4 bases unmatched. This CDR3 has 14 residues. The CDR3, as DNA: TGCAGCGTTGAGGGGACAGGGGGCTTGGAGACCCAGTACTTC. This sequence encodes CSVEGTGGLETQYF. Together with reference TRBV29-1 and TRBJ2-5, the CDR3 gives the full variable domain: SAVISQKPSRDICQRGTSLTIQCQVDSQVTMMFWYRQQPGQSLTLIATANQGSEATYESGFVIDKFPISRPNLTFSTLTVSNMSPEDSSIYLCSVEGTGGLETQYFGPGTRLLVL.

This chain links TRBV7-8 with TRBJ2-1; D unclear. V dropped 5 bases and J dropped 4 bases, with 9 bases sitting between them. This CDR3 comprises 13 residues. Looked up from germline, CDR1 is SGHVS and CDR2 is FQNEAQ. The chain's CDR3 is CASSRWAYNEQFF. In DNA, the CDR3 is TGTGCCAGCAGCCGTTGGGCGTACAATGAGCAGTTCTTC. The full variable domain, rest sourced from reference TRBV7-8 and TRBJ2-1, is GAGVSQSPRYKVAKRGQDVALRCDPISGHVSLFWYQQALGQGPEFLTYFQNEAQLDKSGLPSDRFFAERPEGSVSTLKIQRTQQEDSAVYLCASSRWAYNEQFFGPGTRLTVL.

In DNA form, the CDR3 reads TGTGCCAGCAGCGGGGAGGGAGATACGCAGTATTTT. Its protein is CASSGEGDTQYF. The rearrangement links TRBV9 to TRBJ2-3; TRBD2 matches at 7 bases. The germline CDR1 and CDR2 sequences are SGDLS and YYNGEE. The CDR3 has 12 residues. Unmatched junction bases numbered 0, after V lost 3 bases and J lost 5 bases.

This clone was detected only a few times. The V gene is TRBV28, the J gene TRBJ1-3; 8 nucleotides match TRBD1. Germline V gives CDR1 MDHEN, CDR2 SYDVKM. This CDR3 region has 15 residues. J was trimmed by 0 bases and V by 5 bases; bases with no gene match: 3. Here the CDR3 reads CASSPGGYSGNTIYF. The DNA for the CDR3 is TGTGCCAGCAGTCCAGGGGGCTACTCTGGAAACACCATATATTTT.

This chain links TRBV6-2 or TRBV6-3 with TRBJ2-5; maybe TRBD2 (6 bases). Trimming pared 4 bases from V and 1 base from J, leaving 13 bases between. Germline V gene lookup returns CDR1 MNHEY and CDR2 SVGEGT. This CDR3 contains 15 residues. CDR3 region: CASSFSRRAQETQYF. The CDR3 DNA reads as TGTGCCAGCAGTTTTAGTAGGAGGGCCCAAGAGACCCAGTACTTC.

The chain links TRBV29-1 to TRBJ2-7, with 7 bases that match TRBD1. Germline V gene lookup returns CDR1 SQVTM and CDR2 ANQGSEA. The V segment lost 6 bases and the J segment 3 bases; nucleotides outside the gene matches: 8. This CDR3 comprises 13 residues. This CDR3 reads CSVTRTGSYEQYF. The CDR3, as DNA: TGCAGCGTAACCCGGACAGGAAGCTACGAGCAGTACTTC.

The rearrangement links TRBV27 to TRBJ2-7, with 8 positions matching TRBD2. CDR3 length: 16 residues. J gave up 0 bases and V 4 bases, and 8 bases lay outside the gene matches. Germline V gene sequence: CDR1 MNHEY, CDR2 SMNVEV (reference sequence). DNA of the CDR3: TGTGCCAGCAGTTCTACTAAGCGGGGGACCTCCTACGAGCAGTACTTC. Amino acids: CASSSTKRGTSYEQYF.

This clone was counted at least ten times. This chain links TRBV7-9 with TRBJ2-1; weak D call: TRBD2 (5 bases). The V and J ends lost 4 bases and 9 bases respectively, with 10 bases between them. Germline V gene lookup returns CDR1 SEHNR and CDR2 FQNEAQ (reference sequence). There are 12 residues in the CDR3. CDR3 amino acids: CASSSDYFEQFF. In DNA, the CDR3 is TGTGCCAGCAGCTCAGACTATTTTGAGCAGTTCTTC. Full variable domain (rest looked up from reference TRBV7-9 and TRBJ2-1): DTGVSQNPRHKITKRGQNVTFRCDPISEHNRLYWYRQTLGQGPEFLTYFQNEAQLEKSRLLSDRFSAERPKGSFSTLEIQRTEQGDSAMYLCASSSDYFEQFFGPGTRLTVL.

The CDR3 bases are TGTGCCAGCAGCAAAGTATTAGGCGGGAACCGGGAGCTGTTTTTT. This codes for CASSKVLGGNRELFF. V and J are TRBV21-1 and TRBJ2-2; the table's D gene call, TRBD2, was not cross checked with the DNA. TRBV21-1 is given as a pseudogene. CDR3 length: 15 residues.

The chain has TRBV7-9 and TRBJ1-1, with 7 positions matching TRBD1. Germline loops: CDR1 SEHNR, CDR2 FQNEAQ (reference sequence). With V trimmed by 8 bases and J by 3 bases, 12 bases remained unmatched. This CDR3 has 15 amino acids. CDR3 nucleotides: TGTGCCAGCTCACAGACAGGGTCTTTGGACACTGAAGCTTTCTTT. It is translated as CASSQTGSLDTEAFF.

The CDR3: CASSPLPGGRNEKLFF. In DNA form, the CDR3 reads TGTGCCAGCAGCCCACTTCCGGGGGGGCGAAATGAAAAACTGTTTTTT. This chain connects TRBV4-2 to TRBJ1-4; possible D gene TRBD1, 6 bases. The CDR3 consists of 16 residues. Germline CDR1 reads LGHNA; CDR2 reads YNFKEQ. The ends were cut back, 4 bases at V and 5 bases at J, with 17 bases in the middle.

This rearrangement joins TRBV7-3 to TRBJ2-3; no clear D gene. The V end was cut by 5 bases, the J end by 8 bases, with 14 bases between. The CDR3 sequence is 13 residues long. Germline CDR1 and CDR2: SGHTA and FQGTGA. The CDR3 nucleotides are TGTGCCAGCAGCCCGGAGACCCGCCGTACGCAGTATTTT. It is translated as CASSPETRRTQYF.

The chain employs TRBV12-3 or TRBV12-4 and TRBJ2-1; the match to TRBD2 covers 7 bases. The CDR3 covers 13 residues. V was clipped by 1 base and J by 6 bases; unmatched bases: 0. The CDR3 nucleotides are TGTGCCAGCAGTTTAGGCGGGGGCAATGAGCAGTTCTTC. It codes for CASSLGGGNEQFF.

The chain uses TRBV12-3 or TRBV12-4 and TRBJ1-5; possibly TRBD1 for D (5 bases). CDR3 length equals 12 residues. V lost 10 bases and J 4 bases, leaving 11 bases between the germline ends. CDR3 DNA: TGTGCCACCTCAAAGGGGAATCAGCCCCAGCATTTT. It specifies CATSKGNQPQHF.

The genes are TRBV9 and TRBJ2-2; 16 positions agree with TRBD2. Germline CDR1 reads SGDLS; CDR2 reads YYNGEE. The CDR3 runs 16 residues. The trim removed 4 bases at V and 6 bases at J, leaving 3 bases unmatched. CDR3 residues: CASSLGTSGGAGELFF. The CDR3 DNA reads TGTGCCAGCAGCCTCGGGACTAGCGGGGGGGCCGGGGAGCTGTTTTTT.

This chain joins TRBV7-9 and TRBJ1-5; TRBD1 agrees at 7 bases. This CDR3 is built from 14 residues. V was clipped by 5 bases and J by 2 bases; unmatched bases: 3. Germline V gene sequence: CDR1 SEHNR, CDR2 FQNEAQ (reference sequence). CDR3 sequence (DNA): TGTGCCAGCAGCACTGGGACAGGCAATCAGCCCCAGCATTTT. Residues: CASSTGTGNQPQHF.

This chain joins TRBV25-1 and TRBJ1-1; 8 nucleotides line up with TRBD1. Trimming cost V 2 bases and J 4 bases; bases outside gene matches: 9. CDR1 MGHDK and CDR2 SYGVNS come from the germline V gene. The CDR3 totals 16 residues. The CDR3 loop reads CASSETPPGTGTEAFF. In nucleotides, the CDR3 is TGTGCCAGCAGTGAAACCCCCCCCGGGACAGGCACTGAAGCTTTCTTT.

The chain recombines TRBV5-1 with TRBJ1-1, with 7 bases lining up with TRBD1. The CDR3 covers 16 residues. CDR1 is SGHRS and CDR2 is YFSETQ in the germline V gene. The V and J ends lost 5 bases and 5 bases, in that order; junction bases with no gene match: 15. The CDR3 nucleotides are TGCGCCAGCAGTCAGACAGGGTCGAGGGGGTATACTGAAGCTTTCTTT. It specifies CASSQTGSRGYTEAFF.

This chain joins TRBV6-5 and TRBJ2-7, with TRBD1 matching over 7 bases. Germline V CDR1 and CDR2: MNHEY, SVGAGI. The CDR3 has 15 amino acids. Trimming removed 0 bases from V and 3 bases from J; junction bases left unmatched: 5. For the CDR3, the DNA is TGTGCCAGCAGTTACTCATCAGGGGGATACTACGAGCAGTACTTC. Protein: CASSYSSGGYYEQYF.

This clone was counted once. The chain couples TRBV5-4 to TRBJ2-7; possibly TRBD1 for D (8 bases). The CDR3 spans 16 residues. V lost 4 bases to trimming and J lost 3 bases, with 20 bases between them. Germline V gene sequence: CDR1 SGHNT, CDR2 YYREEE (reference sequence). This CDR3 reads CASSRGGTGQGYEQYF. The DNA for the CDR3 is TGTGCCAGCAGCCGCGGGGGTACTGGACAGGGCTACGAGCAGTACTTC. The full variable domain, in which reference TRBV5-4 and TRBJ2-7 provide the parts outside the CDR3, is ETGVTQSPTHLIKTRGQQVTLRCSSQSGHNTVSWYQQALGQGPQFIFQYYREEENGRGNFPPRFSGLQFPNYSSELNVNALELDDSALYLCASSRGGTGQGYEQYFGPGTRLTVT.